The TCR beta chain under discussion was sequenced for a study of blood T cells in healthy people across ages. With a J-beta primer mix and a sample-barcoded 5' primer, a second PCR ran 7 to 11 cycles. TCRdb passed the 5' RACE reads through MiXCR, listing each CDR3 protein once. The sample records about 1,500,000 distinct CDR3 sequences, 28% being singletons. This clonotype was seen more than once but under ten times. Germline values: CDR1 DFQATT, CDR2 SNEGSKA (reference sequence). The CDR3 length is 12 residues. V was shortened by 1 base and J by 11 bases, with 12 bases between the two germline ends. This clonotype originated in a woman aged 30 to 39 in good health. The genes are TRBV20-1 and TRBJ2-1; unclear D gene. The material sequenced was blood. CDR3 sequence reads: CSARGEGRKQFF. CDR3 nucleotides: TGCAGTGCTAGAGGGGAAGGGCGAAAGCAGTTCTTC.